This T cell receptor beta chain was observed in a study of blood T cell repertoires in COVID-19. In the study overall: Samples came from the United States, Italy and Spain, spanning acute and convalescent COVID-19. T cells, B-cell-depleted T cells, or PBMCs supplied cDNA or gDNA.

Germline-derived CDR1 and CDR2 are SGHTA and FQGNSA. The CDR3 contains 13 residues. The V end lost 5 bases, the J end lost 6 bases, and 11 bases lay between the germline ends. In the original workflow: Estimated nucleated cell counts came from reference gene primer amplification. Assay: immunoSEQ multiplex PCR; the TCRdb copy retains only in-frame clones and omits some. D and trimming were read from the DNA, whereas the V and J calls and clone size are those reported in that table. The sample lists 300,000 to 450,000 clones; roughly 85% were seen once. This clonotype originated in a woman aged 18-35 years with acute or convalescent COVID-19. Sequences were obtained from peripheral blood. V usage is TRBV7-2 and J usage is TRBJ2-1; no clear D. CDR3 region: CASSQDSGNEQFF. The CDR3 nucleotides read TGTGCCAGCAGCCAAGATAGTGGCAATGAGCAGTTCTTC. Variable domain in full (rest from reference TRBV7-2 and TRBJ2-1): GAGVSQSPSNKVTEKGKDVELRCDPISGHTALYWYRQSLGQGLEFLIYFQGNSAPDKSGLPSDRFSAERTGGSVSTLTIQRTQQEDSAVYLCASSQDSGNEQFFGPGTRLTVL.